The next 32 T cell receptor beta chains were all read from a single sample in a study of regulatory and conventional T cells in RAG deficiency. Blood CD4+ CD25-low CD127-high conventional T cells supplied the genomic DNA template. Assay used: immunoSEQ multiplex PCR; TCRdb lists only in-frame clones, some missing. There are more than 20,000 clones in the sample; around 97% occur only once, and around 1.2% lies in the top ten. This same sample was also part of a study on regulatory T cells. That study adds: The primer mix had 52 TRBV and 13 TRBJ primers.

Specimen: CD25- CD4+ T cells sorted from blood. The receptors come from a human donor in good health.

The chain joins TRBV11-2 to TRBJ2-1, with TRBD2 matching over 11 bases. The germline V gene encodes CDR1 SGHAT and CDR2 FQNNGV. CDR3 length equals 17 residues. V trimming: 3 bases; J trimming: 4 bases; junction bases outside the gene matches: 8. The CDR3 coding sequence is TGTGCCAGCAGCTTCTGGGGCGGGACTAGCGGTTACAATGAGCAGTTCTTC. Residues: CASSFWGGTSGYNEQFF.

The chain has TRBV6-1 and TRBJ2-7, with 10 bases identical to TRBD1. Trimming at V came to 4 bases and at J to 0 bases, leaving 6 bases not matched to a gene. The CDR3 length is 16 residues. The germline V gene has CDR1 MNHNS and CDR2 SASEGT. CDR3 protein: CASSVPTGGFSYEQYF. DNA of the CDR3: TGTGCCAGCAGTGTCCCGACAGGGGGCTTCTCCTACGAGCAGTACTTC.

The rearrangement links TRBV9 to TRBJ2-5; D is possibly TRBD1 (5 bases). Germline CDR1 reads SGDLS; CDR2 reads YYNGEE. There are 13 residues in the CDR3. V was pared by 4 bases and J by 2 bases, with 9 bases between. CDR3 DNA sequence: TGTGCCAGCAGCTTCCGACAGCAAGAGACCCAGTACTTC. Translated: CASSFRQQETQYF. Filled out from reference TRBV9 and TRBJ2-5, the complete variable domain reads DSGVTQTPKHLITATGQRVTLRCSPRSGDLSVYWYQQSLDQGLQFLIQYYNGEERAKGNILERFSAQQFPDLHSELNLSSLELGDSALYFCASSFRQQETQYFGPGTRLLVL.

The rearrangement links TRBV6-1 to TRBJ2-5; the match to TRBD2 covers 9 bases. V shed 6 bases and J 3 bases; nucleotides not matched to a gene: 5. Germline lookup yields CDR1 MNHNS and CDR2 SASEGT. The CDR3 consists of 14 residues. The CDR3 DNA reads as TGTGCCAGCAGGGTAGCGGGGGTCAAAGAGACCCAGTACTTC. This encodes CASRVAGVKETQYF.

The chain employs TRBV7-2 and TRBJ2-3, with 10 bases aligning to TRBD2. The ends lost 5 bases at V and 5 bases at J; junction bases unmatched: 7. Germline lookup yields CDR1 SGHTA and CDR2 FQGNSA. CDR3 size: 15 residues. The CDR3 DNA follows: TGTGCCAGCAGCACCCCCAGCGGGGGGGTAGATACGCAGTATTTT. Encoded protein: CASSTPSGGVDTQYF.

To note about this clone: The junction departs from the called germline gene at one end, perhaps through a read error. The chain combines TRBV27 with TRBJ1-1; 7 positions match TRBD1. Per the germline V gene, CDR1 is MNHEY and CDR2 is SMNVEV (reference sequence). The CDR3 totals 17 residues. CDR3 bases: TGTGCCAGCCGTTTCTTATACAGGGGTAGTACGAACACTGAAGCTTTCTTT. Its translation is CASRFLYRGSTNTEAFF.

Regarding this clone: At one of its ends the junction is not consistent with the germline gene, which may arise from a read error. This CDR3 is also generated by other DNA sequences in the sample. The V gene is TRBV6-6, the J gene TRBJ1-6; 8 bases match TRBD1. The CDR3 is 16 amino acids. CDR1 and CDR2 from the germline V gene are MNHNY and SVGAGI (reference sequence). CDR3 sequence: CASSYADRAYNSPLHF. CDR3 coding DNA: TGTGCCAGCAGTTACGCGGACAGGGCCTATAATTCCCCCCTCCACTTT.

J is TRBJ2-3 and V is TRBV7-9, with 13 bases that match TRBD2. Looked up from germline, CDR1 is SEHNR and CDR2 is FQNEAQ (reference sequence). The CDR3 has 16 amino acids. V lost 4 bases to trimming and J lost 6 bases; unmatched junction nucleotides: 7. CDR3 bases: TGTGCCAGCAGCTACCCCGGGACTAGCGGGACGGATACGCAGTATTTT. Protein product: CASSYPGTSGTDTQYF.

This rearrangement joins TRBV9 to TRBJ2-7; weak D call: TRBD1 (6 bases). CDR1 SGDLS and CDR2 YYNGEE come from the germline V gene. CDR3 length equals 16 residues. Trimming cost V 3 bases and J 2 bases, with 18 bases left between them. The CDR3 is CASSATAGGGTYEQYF. The CDR3 DNA is TGTGCCAGCAGCGCAACCGCTGGGGGCGGAACCTACGAGCAGTACTTC.

This chain uses TRBV6-5 with TRBJ1-6, with D unresolved. V lost 0 bases to trimming and J lost 9 bases, with 15 bases between them. The CDR3 runs to 16 residues. Germline V lookup: CDR1 MNHEY, CDR2 SVGAGI. CDR3 nucleotide sequence: TGTGCCAGCAGTTACTCGAAATATGAGGGTGGTTCACCCCTCCACTTT. This sequence encodes CASSYSKYEGGSPLHF.

This clone was seen a single time. This chain links TRBV5-6 with TRBJ1-2; no reliable D call. V lost 0 bases, J lost 4 bases, and 10 bases lay in between. The germline gives CDR1 SGHDT, CDR2 YYEEEE. This CDR3 has 14 amino acids. The chain's CDR3 is CASSLVGESYGYTF. The CDR3 DNA reads TGTGCCAGCAGCTTGGTCGGGGAGAGCTATGGCTACACCTTC.

This clone has a single count. This chain links TRBV11-2 with TRBJ2-5, with 7 bases matching TRBD2. The V and J ends lost 5 bases and 5 bases, in that order; junction bases with no gene match: 17. This CDR3 is 17 amino acids long. The germline V gene encodes CDR1 SGHAT and CDR2 FQNNGV. The CDR3 nucleotides read TGTGCCAGCAGCCTGGAACTTTGGGGGACTACCCCTGAGACCCAGTACTTC. It encodes CASSLELWGTTPETQYF.

V and J are TRBV5-1 and TRBJ1-1; maybe TRBD1 (6 bases). Germline CDR1 is SGHRS and CDR2 is YFSETQ. V was trimmed by 1 base and J by 5 bases, leaving 12 bases between them. The CDR3 is made up of 14 amino acids. CDR3 sequence: CASSLSQGLTEAFF. CDR3 DNA: TGCGCCAGCAGCTTGTCCCAGGGGCTGACTGAAGCTTTCTTT.

The J gene is TRBJ2-6, the V gene TRBV7-9; maybe TRBD2 (6 bases). The germline CDR1 and CDR2 sequences are SEHNR and FQNEAQ (reference sequence). This CDR3 has 18 amino acids. V was trimmed by 5 bases and J by 0 bases, leaving 17 bases between them. In DNA form, the CDR3 reads TGTGCCAGCAGCCAGCGGAGGGGAATGGTCTCTGGGGCCAACGTCCTGACTTTC. It specifies CASSQRRGMVSGANVLTF. Drawing the rest from reference TRBV7-9 and TRBJ2-6, the complete variable domain is DTGVSQNPRHKITKRGQNVTFRCDPISEHNRLYWYRQTLGQGPEFLTYFQNEAQLEKSRLLSDRFSAERPKGSFSTLEIQRTEQGDSAMYLCASSQRRGMVSGANVLTFGAGSRLTVL.

The gene calls are TRBV5-6 and TRBJ1-4, with 10 bases lining up with TRBD1. Germline trimming cut 0 bases from V and 3 bases from J; bases unmatched to any gene: 11. Germline V CDR1 and CDR2: SGHDT, YYEEEE. There are 19 residues in the CDR3. The CDR3: CASSLGGTGAWRPNEKLFF. CDR3 nucleotides: TGTGCCAGCAGCTTGGGTGGGACAGGGGCCTGGCGGCCTAATGAAAAACTGTTTTTT.

CDR3 residues: CASSFEDARTGRENTEAFF. The CDR3 coding sequence is TGTGCCAGCAGCTTTGAGGATGCCCGAACCGGACGGGAGAACACTGAAGCTTTCTTT. The chain couples TRBV7-9 to TRBJ1-1, with unresolved D. Germline CDR1 reads SEHNR; CDR2 reads FQNEAQ (reference sequence). The V end was cut by 3 bases, the J end by 1 base, with 24 bases between. The CDR3 is 19 residues long.

The CDR3 spells CASSLGSWQGTQYF. CDR3 coding DNA: TGTGCCAGCAGCTTAGGGTCATGGCAGGGTACGCAGTATTTT. The J gene is TRBJ2-3, the V gene TRBV7-3, with a weak D call TRBD1 (5 bases). The germline V gene encodes CDR1 SGHTA and CDR2 FQGTGA. Trimming cost V 2 bases and J 8 bases, with 14 bases left between them. The CDR3 extends over 14 amino acids.

The gene calls are TRBV6-5 and TRBJ1-1; D call uncertain. CDR3 length: 13 amino acids. CDR1 is MNHEY, CDR2 SVGAGI, per germline. Trimming pared 6 bases from V and 4 bases from J, leaving 12 bases between. As DNA, the CDR3 is TGTGCCAGCAGCAGTGCGGGGAGCACTGAAGCTTTCTTT. Translating gives CASSSAGSTEAFF.

The V call is TRBV27, the J call TRBJ2-2; possible D gene TRBD1, 6 bases. The CDR3 has 17 residues. The V end lost 4 bases, the J end lost 1 base, and 16 bases lay between the germline ends. Germline CDR1 reads MNHEY; CDR2 reads SMNVEV (reference sequence). CDR3: CASSSSTGQRNTGELFF. For the CDR3, the DNA is TGTGCCAGCAGTTCCTCGACAGGTCAGAGGAACACCGGGGAGCTGTTTTTT.

The rearrangement links TRBV19 to TRBJ1-4; 8 bases map to TRBD1. J was trimmed by 12 bases and V by 3 bases; bases with no gene match: 9. The V gene's germline CDR1 is LNHDA and CDR2 SQIVND (reference sequence). The CDR3 totals 14 residues. CDR3 nucleotides: TGTGCCAGTAGTATTTGGACAGGGCCCGGGGAACTGTTTTTT. Translation gives CASSIWTGPGELFF.

The chain recombines TRBV6-6 with TRBJ1-1, with D unclear. This CDR3 has 10 residues. Germline V CDR1 and CDR2: MNHNY, SVGAGI (reference sequence). The V end lost 8 bases, the J end lost 3 bases, and 4 bases lay between the germline ends. CDR3 DNA sequence: TGTGCCAGCGCGCACACTGAAGCTTTCTTT. Protein product: CASAHTEAFF.

This chain connects TRBV5-6 to TRBJ1-1; D perhaps matches TRBD1 (6 bases). There are 15 residues in the CDR3. The germline V gene has CDR1 SGHDT and CDR2 YYEEEE. V gave up 4 bases and J gave up 5 bases, with 18 bases separating them. The CDR3 bases are TGTGCCAGCAGCATAGCGAGGGGGAGTCGGACTGAAGCTTTCTTT. This gives the protein CASSIARGSRTEAFF.

This chain links TRBV5-1 with TRBJ1-1, with 9 bases aligning to TRBD1. Germline V gene lookup returns CDR1 SGHRS and CDR2 YFSETQ. This CDR3 region has 13 residues. After removal of 0 bases from V and 6 bases from J, the junction contained 0 bases not matched to a gene. The CDR3 nucleotides are TGCGCCAGCAGCTTGGGGACAGGGGCTGAAGCTTTCTTT. This encodes CASSLGTGAEAFF.

This CDR3 reads CASSRDTGELFF. The CDR3 nucleotides read TGTGCCAGCAGCCGAGACACCGGGGAGCTGTTTTTT. This rearrangement joins TRBV11-3 to TRBJ2-2, with D uncertain. This CDR3 has 12 amino acids. V lost 5 bases to trimming and J lost 3 bases, with 4 bases between them. In germline, CDR1 is SGHNT, CDR2 YENEEA.

V and J are TRBV7-9 and TRBJ1-2; possible D gene TRBD1, 6 bases. Germline V lookup: CDR1 SEHNR, CDR2 FQNEAQ (reference sequence). Trimming removed 10 bases at V and 4 bases at J, with 19 bases between. The CDR3 length is 14 residues. CDR3 sequence (DNA): TGTGCCACCGACGGCACAGGGCGATCCTATGGCTACACCTTC. This codes for CATDGTGRSYGYTF.

The chain has TRBV25-1 and TRBJ1-3, with D possibly TRBD1 on 5 matching bases. From germline, CDR1 is MGHDK and CDR2 SYGVNS. CDR3 length: 18 residues. Trimming left V 3 bases short and J 0 bases short, with 18 bases between. CDR3 bases: TGTGCCAGCAGTGAGTTCAGGGCGCCTTCTATCTCTGGAAACACCATATATTTT. Protein product: CASSEFRAPSISGNTIYF.

The chain employs TRBV5-1 and TRBJ1-6; D remains unclear. V was pared by 2 bases and J by 9 bases, with 21 bases between. CDR1 is SGHRS and CDR2 is YFSETQ in the germline V gene. The CDR3 extends over 17 amino acids. CDR3 sequence: CASSLSFLSERGSPLHF. The CDR3 nucleotides read TGCGCCAGCAGCTTAAGCTTCTTAAGTGAACGTGGTTCACCCCTCCACTTT.

This clone has only one observation. The chain recombines TRBV7-9 with TRBJ1-1, with a possible D match to TRBD1 (5 bases). The germline V gene has CDR1 SEHNR and CDR2 FQNEAQ (reference sequence). V lost 5 bases and J lost 2, with 12 bases in between. This CDR3 has 14 amino acids. The CDR3 loop is CASSSGTFNTEAFF. The CDR3 bases are TGTGCCAGCAGCAGCGGGACTTTCAACACTGAAGCTTTCTTT.

V gene TRBV9 combines with J gene TRBJ1-1; D may be TRBD1 (6 bases). The CDR3 runs 15 residues. V lost 4 bases, J lost 1 base, and 14 bases lay in between. Germline CDR1 reads SGDLS; CDR2 reads YYNGEE. CDR3 in amino acids: CASSPLGGKNTEAFF. CDR3 nucleotide sequence: TGTGCCAGCAGCCCTCTTGGGGGCAAGAACACTGAAGCTTTCTTT. The full variable domain, rest sourced from reference TRBV9 and TRBJ1-1, is DSGVTQTPKHLITATGQRVTLRCSPRSGDLSVYWYQQSLDQGLQFLIQYYNGEERAKGNILERFSAQQFPDLHSELNLSSLELGDSALYFCASSPLGGKNTEAFFGQGTRLTVV.

The J gene is TRBJ1-4, the V gene TRBV19; D uncertain. This CDR3 is built from 14 residues. CDR1 and CDR2 from the germline V gene are LNHDA and SQIVND (reference sequence). Deletions cut 7 bases from V and 0 bases from J, with 9 bases between. CDR3 region: CASNPTTTNEKLFF. DNA of the CDR3: TGTGCCAGTAACCCGACAACAACTAATGAAAAACTGTTTTTT.

The gene calls are TRBV19 and TRBJ2-7; perhaps TRBD1 as D (6 bases). Germline CDR1 reads LNHDA; CDR2 reads SQIVND (reference sequence). The germline V and J ends were trimmed by 5 bases and 8 bases, with 16 bases remaining between them. The CDR3 has 13 amino acids. The CDR3 DNA follows: TGTGCCAGTAGTCTTTATGTCCAGGGGAAGCAGTACTTC. This translates into CASSLYVQGKQYF.

Only one count was recorded for this clone. CDR3 coding DNA: TGCGCCAGCAGTCAATCAGCTAGTAATAGGGGGGGCCAAAACACTGAAGCTTTCTTT. Protein product: CASSQSASNRGGQNTEAFF. J is TRBJ1-1 and V is TRBV23-1, with a possible D match to TRBD1 (6 bases). TRBV23-1 is given ORF status, its function remaining uncertain. The CDR3 is 19 amino acids. The V end was cut by 0 bases, the J end by 2 bases, with 22 bases between.